What follows are 6 T cell receptor beta chains derived from one specimen sequenced in a study of identical twins. TCRdb processed the 5' RACE reads anew with MiXCR; each CDR3 protein has one entry. The table records 420,000 or so distinct CDR3 sequences, about 18% of them present only once. Sequencing was carried out using naive T cells sorted from blood. Receptors originate from a man aged 45-65 years in good health.

Notes on this clonotype: This may stem from a read error, because a much larger clone lies one nucleotide away. V is TRBV7-2 and J is TRBJ2-5, with a weak D call TRBD2 (6 bases). CDR1 and CDR2 from the germline V gene are SGHTA and FQGNSA. The CDR3 runs to 12 residues. V shed 5 bases and J shed 5 bases, with 9 bases lying between them. For the CDR3, the DNA is TGTGCCAGCAGCCGGGCGGGGGAGACCCAGTACTTC. Its translation is CASSRAGETQYF.

V gene TRBV12-3 or TRBV12-4 combines with J gene TRBJ2-1; 7 bases map to TRBD1. The J segment lost 6 bases and the V segment lost 0 bases, leaving 5 bases of the junction unmatched. This CDR3 region has 15 residues. The CDR3 nucleotides read TGTGCCAGCAGTTTAGCTCCGGGACAGCTCAATGAGCAGTTCTTC. Amino acid sequence: CASSLAPGQLNEQFF.

This clonotype came up a few times. The rearrangement uses TRBV28 and TRBJ2-5; 9 bases are a match to TRBD2. Looked up from germline, CDR1 is MDHEN and CDR2 is SYDVKM. V was clipped by 6 bases and J by 2 bases; unmatched bases: 10. The CDR3 sequence is 16 residues long. DNA for the CDR3: TGTGCCAGCAGGATTCGGAGCGGGAGGCAACAAGAGACCCAGTACTTC. It yields the protein CASRIRSGRQQETQYF.

Of note for this clonotype: The junction does not match germline at one end; this may be a read error. The chain recombines TRBV10-3 with TRBJ1-4; no reliable D call. CDR3 length: 15 amino acids. Germline-derived CDR1 and CDR2 are ENHRY and SYGVKD. CDR3 sequence (DNA): TGTGCCATCAGTGAGAAGACGGACTCTAATGAAGAACTGTTTTTT. Residues: CAISEKTDSNEELFF.

This clonotype came up many times. V usage is TRBV11-2 and J usage is TRBJ1-2; TRBD1 might be the D (6 bases). V was shortened by 5 bases and J by 2 bases, with 12 bases between the two germline ends. CDR3 size: 14 residues. Germline loops: CDR1 SGHAT, CDR2 FQNNGV. The CDR3 coding sequence is TGTGCCAGCAGCCCCGCAGGGGACAACTATGGCTACACCTTC. Its translation is CASSPAGDNYGYTF.

The chain recombines TRBV25-1 with TRBJ2-7; no clear D. The CDR3 totals 13 residues. The V gene's germline CDR1 is MGHDK and CDR2 SYGVNS. Trimming took 0 bases from V and 1 from J, leaving 4 bases between them. This chain's CDR3 is CASSEYNSYEQYF. CDR3 coding DNA: TGTGCCAGCAGTGAATACAATTCCTACGAGCAGTACTTC.